This TCR beta chain comes out of a study of CD8 T cells in Susac syndrome. Reverse transcription of roughly 0.5 to 1 ug RNA used random hexamers. The authors amplified TCR beta CDR3 across 54 Vbeta and 13 Jbeta using immunoSEQ multiplex PCR. TCRdb independently ran MiXCR on the immunoSEQ multiplex PCR reads; one entry per CDR3 protein. In the table there are about 120,000 distinct CDR3 sequences, roughly 90% of which are singletons. This clonotype was detected only a few times. Material for sequencing was CD8+ T cells from PBMCs. This clonotype originated in a human donor in good health.

CDR3 nucleotide sequence: TGTGCCAGCAGCTCAGGGACAGTTCTGAACACTGAAGCTTTCTTT. Translation: CASSSGTVLNTEAFF. The V gene is TRBV7-2, the J gene TRBJ1-1; 7 bases map to TRBD1. V lost 4 bases and J lost 0; bases outside the gene matches: 5. The CDR3 contains 15 residues. Germline V gene lookup returns CDR1 SGHTA and CDR2 FQGNSA.